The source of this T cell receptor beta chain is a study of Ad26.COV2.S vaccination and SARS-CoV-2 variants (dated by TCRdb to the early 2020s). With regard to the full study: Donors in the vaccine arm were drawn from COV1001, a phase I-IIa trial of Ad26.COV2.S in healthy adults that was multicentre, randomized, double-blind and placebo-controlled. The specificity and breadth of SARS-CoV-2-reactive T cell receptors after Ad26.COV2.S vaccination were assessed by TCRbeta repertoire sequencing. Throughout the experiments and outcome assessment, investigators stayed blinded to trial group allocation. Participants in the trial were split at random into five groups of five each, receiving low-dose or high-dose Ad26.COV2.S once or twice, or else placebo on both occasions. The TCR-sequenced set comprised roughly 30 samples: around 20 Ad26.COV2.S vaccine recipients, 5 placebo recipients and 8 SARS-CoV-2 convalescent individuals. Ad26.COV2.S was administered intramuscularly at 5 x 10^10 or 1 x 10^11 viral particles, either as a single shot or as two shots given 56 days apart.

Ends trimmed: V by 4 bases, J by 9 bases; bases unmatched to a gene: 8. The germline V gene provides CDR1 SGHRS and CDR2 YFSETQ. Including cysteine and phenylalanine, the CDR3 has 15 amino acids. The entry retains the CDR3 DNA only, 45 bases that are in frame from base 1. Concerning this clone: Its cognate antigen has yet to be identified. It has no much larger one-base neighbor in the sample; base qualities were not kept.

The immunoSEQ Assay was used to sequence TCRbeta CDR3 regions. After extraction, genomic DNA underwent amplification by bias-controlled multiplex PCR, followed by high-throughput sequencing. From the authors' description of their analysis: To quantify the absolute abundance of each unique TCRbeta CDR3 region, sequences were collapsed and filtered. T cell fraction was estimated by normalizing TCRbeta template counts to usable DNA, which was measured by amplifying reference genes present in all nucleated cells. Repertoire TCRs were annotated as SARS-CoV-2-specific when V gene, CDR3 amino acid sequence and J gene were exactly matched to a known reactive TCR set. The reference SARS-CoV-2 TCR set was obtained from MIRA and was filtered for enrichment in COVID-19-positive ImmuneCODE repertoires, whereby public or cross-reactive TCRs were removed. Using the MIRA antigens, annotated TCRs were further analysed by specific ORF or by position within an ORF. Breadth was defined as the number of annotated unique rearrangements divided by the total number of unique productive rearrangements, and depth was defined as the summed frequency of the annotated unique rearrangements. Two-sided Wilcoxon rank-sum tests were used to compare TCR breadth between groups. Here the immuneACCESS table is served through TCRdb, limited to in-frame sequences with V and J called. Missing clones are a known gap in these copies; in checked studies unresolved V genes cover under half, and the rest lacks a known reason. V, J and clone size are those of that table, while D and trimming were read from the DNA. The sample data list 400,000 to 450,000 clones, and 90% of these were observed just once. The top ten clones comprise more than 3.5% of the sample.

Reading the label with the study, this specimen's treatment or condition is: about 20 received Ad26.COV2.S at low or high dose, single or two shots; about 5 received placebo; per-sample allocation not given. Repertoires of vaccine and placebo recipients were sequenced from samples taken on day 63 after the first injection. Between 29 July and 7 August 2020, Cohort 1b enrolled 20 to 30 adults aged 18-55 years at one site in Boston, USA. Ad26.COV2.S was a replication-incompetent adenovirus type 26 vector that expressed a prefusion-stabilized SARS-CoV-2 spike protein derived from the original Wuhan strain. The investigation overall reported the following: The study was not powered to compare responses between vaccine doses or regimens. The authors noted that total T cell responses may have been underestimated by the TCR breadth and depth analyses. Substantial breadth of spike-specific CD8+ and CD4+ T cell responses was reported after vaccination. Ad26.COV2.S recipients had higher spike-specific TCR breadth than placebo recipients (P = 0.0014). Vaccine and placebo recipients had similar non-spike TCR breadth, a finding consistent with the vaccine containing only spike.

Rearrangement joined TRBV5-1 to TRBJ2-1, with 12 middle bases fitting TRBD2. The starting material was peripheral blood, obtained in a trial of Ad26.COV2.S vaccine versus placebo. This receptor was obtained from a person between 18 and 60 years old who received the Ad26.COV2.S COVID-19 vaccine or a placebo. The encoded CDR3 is CASSPLAGGPGEQFF. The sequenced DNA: TGCGCCAGCAGCCCGCTAGCGGGAGGGCCTGGTGAGCAGTTCTTC.